These T cell receptor beta chains were read from a single sample in a study of CD8 T cells in ankylosing spondylitis. MiXCR, run by TCRdb on the 5' RACE reads, gives a single entry per CDR3 protein. The sample holds around 130,000 distinct CDR3 sequences, approximately 9.7% seen once. Sequences were obtained from blood, either unsorted or a sorted T cell fraction (not recorded which). The receptors come from a male donor with ankylosing spondylitis or in good health (not recorded which). Both conserved end residues are part of each CDR3. The order of the fields is J gene, V gene, D gene, clone size, CDR3 length, CDR3 protein, CDR3 DNA. The D gene is left open where the match is weak. The listing skips clone size in some rows; elsewhere it reads once, few, many or a size class.

TRBJ2-5 TRBV4-3 NA many 15 CASSQSRSRQETQYF TGCGCCAGCAGCCAATCTCGATCGCGGCAAGAGACCCAGTACTTC
TRBJ2-5 TRBV12-3/TRBV12-4 TRBD2 NA 16 CASSPSGSLAGVTQYF TGTGCCAGCAGTCCCTCTGGGTCCCTAGCGGGGGTGACCCAGTACTTC
TRBJ2-3 TRBV5-1 NA many 14 CASSLGNRTDTQYF TGCGCCAGCAGCTTGGGGAATCGCACAGATACGCAGTATTTT
TRBJ2-7 TRBV6-2/TRBV6-3 NA few 14 CASIDSRHFYEQYF TGTGCCAGCATCGATAGCAGGCATTTCTACGAGCAGTACTTC
TRBJ1-1 TRBV4-1 NA few 18 CASSQDIDSLTPNTEAFF TGCGCCAGCAGCCAAGATATCGACAGCCTAACCCCGAACACTGAAGCTTTCTTT
TRBJ2-5 TRBV20-1 TRBD2 few 18 CSAREAGGVAWSQETQYF TGCAGTGCTAGAGAAGCGGGAGGGGTCGCGTGGTCCCAAGAGACCCAGTACTTC
TRBJ2-5 TRBV4-2 NA few 15 CASSQDLGSAETQYF TGTGCCAGCAGCCAAGATTTAGGGAGTGCGGAGACCCAGTACTTC
TRBJ2-1 TRBV20-1 TRBD2 many 17 CSAQDLAGALSYNEQFF TGCAGTGCCCAAGACTTAGCGGGAGCCCTATCCTACAATGAGCAGTTCTTC
TRBJ2-1 TRBV11-1 NA many 15 CASSYRDFVYNEQFF TGTGCCAGCAGTTATAGGGACTTCGTGTACAATGAGCAGTTCTTC
TRBJ2-3 TRBV24-1 TRBD2 few 16 CATSDLTSGSADTQYF TGTGCCACCAGTGATTTGACTAGCGGGAGTGCAGATACGCAGTATTTT
TRBJ2-1 TRBV12-3/TRBV12-4 NA many 14 CASDRDTGYNEQFF TGTGCCAGCGACCGGGACACCGGGTACAATGAGCAGTTCTTC
TRBJ1-2 TRBV6-5 NA many 11 CASSAGTGYTF TGTGCCAGCAGTGCAGGGACGGGCTACACCTTC
TRBJ2-1 TRBV7-2 TRBD2 many 15 CASSLSPSGYNEQFF TGTGCCAGCAGCTTATCGCCTAGCGGGTACAATGAGCAGTTCTTC
TRBJ1-1 TRBV14 NA NA 13 CASSQGEAAEAFF TGTGCCAGCAGCCAAGGCGAAGCAGCTGAAGCTTTCTTT
TRBJ2-1 TRBV5-6 TRBD2 many 15 CASSIGLVLYNEQFF TGTGCCAGCAGCATAGGACTAGTCCTTTACAATGAGCAGTTCTTC
TRBJ2-1 TRBV29-1 TRBD2 few 14 CSVASGGVGNEQFF TGCAGCGTCGCATCGGGGGGAGTGGGCAATGAGCAGTTCTTC
TRBJ1-6 TRBV24-1 NA many 14 CATHRSSYNSPLHF TGTGCCACTCACAGGAGCTCCTATAATTCACCCCTCCACTTT
TRBJ2-1 TRBV11-2 NA NA 12 CASSSSSAATFF TGTGCCAGCAGCTCATCGAGCGCGGCCACGTTCTTC
TRBJ1-3 TRBV20-1 TRBD1 few 13 CSARTGFGNTIYF TGCAGTGCGAGGACAGGGTTCGGAAACACCATATATTTT
TRBJ2-7 TRBV11-2 NA NA 17 CASSLGFEGRIPYEQYF TGTGCCAGCAGCTTAGGTTTTGAGGGGCGGATTCCCTACGAGCAGTACTTC
TRBJ1-1 TRBV21-1 NA NA 16 CASSKAPGEGAFEAFF TGTGCCAGCAGCAAAGCCCCGGGGGAGGGGGCTTTTGAAGCTTTCTTT
TRBJ2-7 TRBV20-1 NA many 10 CSARSYEQYF TGCAGTGCTAGGAGCTACGAGCAGTACTTC
TRBJ2-7 TRBV7-2 NA NA 14 CASGFGGTVYEQYF TGTGCCAGCGGGTTCGGCGGCACGGTCTACGAGCAGTACTTC
TRBJ2-1 TRBV7-2 TRBD2 many 15 CASSLALAGVNEQFF TGTGCCAGCAGCTTAGCGCTAGCGGGAGTTAATGAGCAGTTCTTC
TRBJ2-3 TRBV20-1 TRBD1 many 13 CSAGQGFSDTQYF TGCAGTGCTGGACAGGGATTTTCCGATACGCAGTATTTT
TRBJ2-5 TRBV12-3/TRBV12-4 NA many 15 CASSQLGQQTETQYF TGTGCCAGCAGCCAGCTCGGCCAACAAACAGAGACCCAGTACTTC
TRBJ2-3 TRBV12-3/TRBV12-4 TRBD2 few 15 CASRGAETSGNTQYF TGTGCCAGCAGGGGCGCCGAGACTAGCGGTAATACGCAGTATTTT
TRBJ2-7 TRBV20-1 TRBD1 NA 14 CSARRQGATYERYF TGCAGTGCTAGAAGACAGGGGGCGACCTACGAGCGGTACTTC
TRBJ2-7 TRBV9 NA many 15 CASSFRQATVYEQYF TGTGCCAGCAGCTTCCGACAGGCTACGGTCTACGAGCAGTACTTC
TRBJ2-7 TRBV6-1 TRBD2 many 15 CASSAGLAGSYEQYF TGTGCCAGCAGTGCGGGACTAGCGGGGTCCTACGAGCAGTACTTC
TRBJ2-7 TRBV5-1 NA many 13 CASSRDSTYEQYF TGCGCCAGCAGCCGGGACTCAACCTACGAGCAGTACTTC
TRBJ2-1 TRBV7-3 TRBD1 few 18 CASSLTRDRGRRYNEQFF TGTGCCAGCAGCTTAACCAGGGACAGGGGGCGAAGGTACAATGAGCAGTTCTTC
TRBJ2-5 TRBV20-1 TRBD2 NA 18 CSVGGAFRTSGFQETQYF TGCAGCGTTGGGGGGGCTTTCAGGACTAGCGGGTTCCAAGAGACCCAGTACTTC
TRBJ2-3 TRBV29-1 TRBD2 NA 13 CSVRGRTTDTQYF TGCAGCGTCCGCGGGAGGACCACAGATACGCAGTATTTT
TRBJ2-7 TRBV5-1 NA many 15 CASSLGQGMYYEQYF TGCGCCAGCAGCTTGGGCCAGGGTATGTACTACGAGCAGTACTTC
TRBJ2-3 TRBV5-1 TRBD2 many 16 CASSLGSGRGTDTQYF TGCGCCAGCAGCTTGGGAAGCGGGAGAGGCACAGATACGCAGTATTTT
TRBJ2-1 TRBV12-3/TRBV12-4 NA many 13 CASGLSSYNEQFF TGTGCCAGCGGTCTCAGCTCCTACAATGAGCAGTTCTTC
TRBJ1-5 TRBV20-1 NA many 13 CSASGGNNQPQHF TGCAGTGCGAGCGGGGGTAACAATCAGCCCCAGCATTTT
TRBJ2-7 TRBV7-2 NA NA 15 CASSPSAGLLYEQYF TGTGCCAGCAGCCCCTCGGCGGGACTTCTCTACGAGCAGTACTTC
TRBJ2-1 TRBV28 TRBD1 NA 12 CASSLTGSEQFF TGTGCCAGCAGTTTGACAGGGAGTGAGCAGTTCTTC
TRBJ2-2 TRBV28 NA few 15 CASSLQGVNTGELFF TGTGCCAGCAGTTTGCAGGGAGTAAACACCGGGGAGCTGTTTTTT
TRBJ2-7 TRBV27 NA many 13 CASRSQDSYEQYF TGTGCCAGCAGGAGCCAAGACTCCTACGAGCAGTACTTC